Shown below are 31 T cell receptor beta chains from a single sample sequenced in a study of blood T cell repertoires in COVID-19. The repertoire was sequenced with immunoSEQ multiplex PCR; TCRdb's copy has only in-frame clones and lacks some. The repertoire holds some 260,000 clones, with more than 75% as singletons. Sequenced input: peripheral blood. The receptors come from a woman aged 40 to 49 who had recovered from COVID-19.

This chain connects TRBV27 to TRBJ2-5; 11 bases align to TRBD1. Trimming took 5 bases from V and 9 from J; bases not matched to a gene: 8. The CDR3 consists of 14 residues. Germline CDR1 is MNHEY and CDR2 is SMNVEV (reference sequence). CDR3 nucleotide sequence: TGTGCCAGCAGTCCCAGCCGGGACAGGGGGTCCCAGTACTTC. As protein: CASSPSRDRGSQYF.

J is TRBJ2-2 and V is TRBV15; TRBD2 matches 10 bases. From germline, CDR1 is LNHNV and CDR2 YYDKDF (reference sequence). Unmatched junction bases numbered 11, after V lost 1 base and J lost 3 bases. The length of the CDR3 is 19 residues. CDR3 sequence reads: CATSRGLAGALSDTGELFF. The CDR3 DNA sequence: TGTGCCACCAGCAGAGGGCTAGCGGGGGCGTTGTCGGACACCGGGGAGCTGTTTTTT.

The DNA of the CDR3 is TGTGCCAGCAGTTATGGCGGGAGGGATCAAGAGACCCAGTACTTC. Amino acid sequence: CASSYGGRDQETQYF. The V gene is TRBV6-2 or TRBV6-3, the J gene TRBJ2-5; 9 bases line up with TRBD2. Germline V gene sequence: CDR1 MNHEY, CDR2 SVGEGT. With 3 bases clipped from V and 2 bases from J, the junction kept 4 bases outside the gene matches. This CDR3 region has 15 residues.

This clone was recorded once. The CDR3 loop is CASSPLAGSSYEQYF. For the CDR3, the DNA is TGTGCCAGCAGCCCTTTAGCGGGGAGCTCCTACGAGCAGTACTTC. The chain employs TRBV16 and TRBJ2-7; 8 bases fit TRBD2. From germline, CDR1 is KGHSY and CDR2 FQNENV. Unmatched junction bases numbered 5, after V lost 4 bases and J lost 0 bases. The CDR3 contains 15 residues.

In nucleotides, the CDR3 is TGTGCCAGCAGTTACTCCATCGGCGCTGAGGTAGGCATTCAGTACTTC. Its translation: CASSYSIGAEVGIQYF. V and J are TRBV6-5 and TRBJ2-4; D gene ambiguous. Germline CDR1 MNHEY, CDR2 SVGAGI. Trimming took 0 bases from V and 9 from J, leaving 18 bases between them. The CDR3 runs to 16 residues.

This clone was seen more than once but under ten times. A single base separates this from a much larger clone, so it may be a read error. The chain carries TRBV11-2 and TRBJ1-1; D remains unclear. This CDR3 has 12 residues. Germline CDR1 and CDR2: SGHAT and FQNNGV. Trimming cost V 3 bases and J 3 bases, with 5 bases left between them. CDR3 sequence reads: CASSFSDTEAFF. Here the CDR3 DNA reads TGTGCCAGCAGCTTTTCGGACACTGAAGCTTTCTTT.

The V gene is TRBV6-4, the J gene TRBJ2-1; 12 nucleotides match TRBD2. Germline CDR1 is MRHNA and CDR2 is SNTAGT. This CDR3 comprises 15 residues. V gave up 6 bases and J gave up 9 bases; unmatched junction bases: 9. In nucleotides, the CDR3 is TGTGCCAGCAGGGTCACTAGCGGGAGGCTCGGTGAGCAGTTCTTC. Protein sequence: CASRVTSGRLGEQFF.

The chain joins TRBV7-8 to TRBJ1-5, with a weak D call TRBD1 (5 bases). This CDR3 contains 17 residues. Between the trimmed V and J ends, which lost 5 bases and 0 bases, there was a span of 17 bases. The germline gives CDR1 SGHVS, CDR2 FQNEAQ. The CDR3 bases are TGTGCCAGCAGCAGCGTGGGGCAGATTTATAGCAATCAGCCCCAGCATTTT. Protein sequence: CASSSVGQIYSNQPQHF.

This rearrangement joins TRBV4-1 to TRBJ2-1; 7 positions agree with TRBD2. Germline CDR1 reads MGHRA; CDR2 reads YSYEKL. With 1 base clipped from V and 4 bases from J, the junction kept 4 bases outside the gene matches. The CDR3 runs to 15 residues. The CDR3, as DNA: TGCGCCAGCAGCCAAGTTGGGGGGGGGTACAATGAGCAGTTCTTC. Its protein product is CASSQVGGGYNEQFF.

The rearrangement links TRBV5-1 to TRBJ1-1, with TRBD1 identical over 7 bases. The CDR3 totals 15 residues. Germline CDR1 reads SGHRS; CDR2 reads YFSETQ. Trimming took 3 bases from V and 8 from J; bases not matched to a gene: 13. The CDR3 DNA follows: TGCGCCAGCAGCTCCGGGACAGCGGAACGGACGGAAGCTTTCTTT. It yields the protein CASSSGTAERTEAFF.

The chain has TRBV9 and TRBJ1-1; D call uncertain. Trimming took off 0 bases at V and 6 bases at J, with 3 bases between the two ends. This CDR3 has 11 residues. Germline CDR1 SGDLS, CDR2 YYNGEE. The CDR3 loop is CASSVVSEAFF. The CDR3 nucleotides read TGTGCCAGCAGCGTAGTCTCTGAAGCTTTCTTT.

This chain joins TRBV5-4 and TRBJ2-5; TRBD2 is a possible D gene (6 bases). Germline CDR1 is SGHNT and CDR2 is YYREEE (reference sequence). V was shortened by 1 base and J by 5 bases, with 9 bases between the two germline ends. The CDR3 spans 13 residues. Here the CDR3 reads CASSLREVETQYF. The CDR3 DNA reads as TGTGCCAGCAGCTTGAGGGAGGTGGAGACCCAGTACTTC.

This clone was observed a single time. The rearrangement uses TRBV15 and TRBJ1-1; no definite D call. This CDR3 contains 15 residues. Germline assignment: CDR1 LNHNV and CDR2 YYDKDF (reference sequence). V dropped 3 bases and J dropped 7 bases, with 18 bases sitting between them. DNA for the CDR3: TGTGCCACCAGCAGGGAGTCGGGAGGGTATGGTGAAGCTTTCTTT. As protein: CATSRESGGYGEAFF.

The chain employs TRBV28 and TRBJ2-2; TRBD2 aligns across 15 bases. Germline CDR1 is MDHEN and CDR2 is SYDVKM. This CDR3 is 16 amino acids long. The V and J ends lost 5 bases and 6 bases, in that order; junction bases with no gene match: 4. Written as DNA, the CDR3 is TGTGCCAGCAGTGCCGGACTAGCGGGAGGGCCCGGGGAGCTGTTTTTT. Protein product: CASSAGLAGGPGELFF.

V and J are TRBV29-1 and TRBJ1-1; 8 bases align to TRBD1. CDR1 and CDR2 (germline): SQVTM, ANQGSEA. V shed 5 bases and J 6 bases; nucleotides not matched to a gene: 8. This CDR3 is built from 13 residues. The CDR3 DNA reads TGCAGCGTTCGTCGAAAACAGGGGGCTGAAGCTTTCTTT. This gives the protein CSVRRKQGAEAFF. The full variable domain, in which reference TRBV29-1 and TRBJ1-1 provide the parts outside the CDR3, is SAVISQKPSRDICQRGTSLTIQCQVDSQVTMMFWYRQQPGQSLTLIATANQGSEATYESGFVIDKFPISRPNLTFSTLTVSNMSPEDSSIYLCSVRRKQGAEAFFGQGTRLTVV.

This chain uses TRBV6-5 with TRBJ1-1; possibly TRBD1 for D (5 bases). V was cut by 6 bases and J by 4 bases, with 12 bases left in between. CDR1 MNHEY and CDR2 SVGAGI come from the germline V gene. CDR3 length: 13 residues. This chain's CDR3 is CASRFQGGTEAFF. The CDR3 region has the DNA TGTGCCAGCAGGTTTCAGGGCGGCACTGAAGCTTTCTTT.

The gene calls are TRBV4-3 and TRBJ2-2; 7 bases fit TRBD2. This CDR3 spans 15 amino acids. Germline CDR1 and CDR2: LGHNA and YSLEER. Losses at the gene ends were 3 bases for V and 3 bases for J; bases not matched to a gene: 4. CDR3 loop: CASSQGGLDTGELFF. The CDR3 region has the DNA TGCGCCAGCAGCCAGGGAGGGTTGGACACCGGGGAGCTGTTTTTT.

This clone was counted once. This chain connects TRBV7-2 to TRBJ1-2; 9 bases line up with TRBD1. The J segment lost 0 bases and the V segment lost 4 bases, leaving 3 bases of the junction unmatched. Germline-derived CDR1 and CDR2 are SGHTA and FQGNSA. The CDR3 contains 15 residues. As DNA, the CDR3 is TGTGCCAGCAGCTCGACAGGGGGATCTAACTATGGCTACACCTTC. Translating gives CASSSTGGSNYGYTF. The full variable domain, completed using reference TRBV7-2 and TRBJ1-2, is GAGVSQSPSNKVTEKGKDVELRCDPISGHTALYWYRQSLGQGLEFLIYFQGNSAPDKSGLPSDRFSAERTGGSVSTLTIQRTQQEDSAVYLCASSSTGGSNYGYTFGSGTRLTVV.

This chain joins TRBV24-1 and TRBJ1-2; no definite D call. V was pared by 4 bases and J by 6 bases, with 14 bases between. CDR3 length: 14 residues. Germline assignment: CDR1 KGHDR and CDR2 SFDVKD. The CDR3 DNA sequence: TGTGCCACCAGTGACCCCGGGAGGGCGGATGGCTACACCTTC. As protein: CATSDPGRADGYTF.

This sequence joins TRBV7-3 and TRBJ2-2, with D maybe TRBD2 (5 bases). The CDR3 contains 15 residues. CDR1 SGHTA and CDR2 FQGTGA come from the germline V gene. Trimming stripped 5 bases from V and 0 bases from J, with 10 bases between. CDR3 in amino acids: CASSPLGANTGELFF. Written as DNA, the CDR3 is TGTGCCAGCAGCCCCCTGGGAGCGAACACCGGGGAGCTGTTTTTT.

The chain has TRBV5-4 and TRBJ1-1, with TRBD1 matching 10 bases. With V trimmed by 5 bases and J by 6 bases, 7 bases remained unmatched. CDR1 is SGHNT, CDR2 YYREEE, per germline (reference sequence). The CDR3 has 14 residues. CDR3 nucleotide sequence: TGTGCCAGCAGGGACGGGACAGGGGTGGCTGAAGCTTTCTTT. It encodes CASRDGTGVAEAFF.

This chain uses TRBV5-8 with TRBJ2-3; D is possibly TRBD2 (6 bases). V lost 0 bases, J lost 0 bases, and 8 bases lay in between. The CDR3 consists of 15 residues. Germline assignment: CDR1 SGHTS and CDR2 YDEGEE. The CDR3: CASSLGGTSTDTQYF. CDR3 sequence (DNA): TGTGCCAGCAGCTTGGGTGGGACTAGCACAGATACGCAGTATTTT.

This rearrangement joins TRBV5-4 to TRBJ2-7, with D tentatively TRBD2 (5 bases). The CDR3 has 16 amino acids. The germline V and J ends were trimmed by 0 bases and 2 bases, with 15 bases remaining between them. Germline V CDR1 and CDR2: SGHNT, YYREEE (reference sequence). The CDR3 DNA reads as TGTGCCAGCAGCTTGGGTTTGGCGGGCCTACCCTACGAGCAGTACTTC. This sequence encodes CASSLGLAGLPYEQYF.

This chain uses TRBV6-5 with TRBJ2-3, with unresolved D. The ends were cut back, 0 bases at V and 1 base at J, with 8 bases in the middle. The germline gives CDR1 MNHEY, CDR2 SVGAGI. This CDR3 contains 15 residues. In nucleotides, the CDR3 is TGTGCCAGCAGTTACTCCCCCGCGGGCACAGATACGCAGTATTTT. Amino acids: CASSYSPAGTDTQYF.

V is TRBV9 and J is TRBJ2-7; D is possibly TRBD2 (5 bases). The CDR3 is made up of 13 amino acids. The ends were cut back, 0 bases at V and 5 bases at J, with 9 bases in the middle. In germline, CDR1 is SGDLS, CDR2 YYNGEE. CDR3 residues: CASSVGETHEQYV. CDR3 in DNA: TGTGCCAGCAGCGTAGGGGAGACCCACGAGCAGTACGTC.

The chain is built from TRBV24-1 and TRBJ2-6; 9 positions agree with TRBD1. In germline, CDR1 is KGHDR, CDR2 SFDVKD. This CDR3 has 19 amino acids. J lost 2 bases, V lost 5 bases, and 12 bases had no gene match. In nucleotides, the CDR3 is TGTGCCACCAGTGCCGGACCCCGCACAGGGGGCGCTGGGGCCAACGTCCTGACTTTC. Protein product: CATSAGPRTGGAGANVLTF.

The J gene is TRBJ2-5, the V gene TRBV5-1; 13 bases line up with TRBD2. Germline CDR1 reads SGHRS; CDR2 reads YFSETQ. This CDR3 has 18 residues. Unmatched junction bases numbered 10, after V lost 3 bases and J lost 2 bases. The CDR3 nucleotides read TGCGCCAGCAGCTCGGGACTAGCGGGATCGTTCGGGCAAGAGACCCAGTACTTC. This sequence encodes CASSSGLAGSFGQETQYF.

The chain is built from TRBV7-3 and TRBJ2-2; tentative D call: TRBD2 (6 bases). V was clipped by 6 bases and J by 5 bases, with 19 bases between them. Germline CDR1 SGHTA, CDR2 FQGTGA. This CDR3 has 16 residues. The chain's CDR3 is CASSKQDPRGTGELFF. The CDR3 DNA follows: TGTGCCAGCAGTAAACAGGACCCCCGGGGGACCGGGGAGCTGTTTTTT.

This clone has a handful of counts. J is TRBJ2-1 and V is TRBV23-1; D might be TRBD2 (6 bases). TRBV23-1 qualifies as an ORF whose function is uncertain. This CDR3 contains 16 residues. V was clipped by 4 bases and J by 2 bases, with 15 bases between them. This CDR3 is CASSPAGRGAYNEQFF. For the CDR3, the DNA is TGCGCCAGCAGTCCCGCGGGGCGGGGCGCCTACAATGAGCAGTTCTTC.

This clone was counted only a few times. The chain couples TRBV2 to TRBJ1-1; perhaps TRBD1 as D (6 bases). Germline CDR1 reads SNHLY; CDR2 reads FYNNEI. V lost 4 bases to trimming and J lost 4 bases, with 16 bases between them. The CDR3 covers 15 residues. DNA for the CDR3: TGTGCCAGCAGTGTGGACAGTTGGCGAGGCACTGAAGCTTTCTTT. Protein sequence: CASSVDSWRGTEAFF. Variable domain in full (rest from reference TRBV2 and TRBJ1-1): EPEVTQTPSHQVTQMGQEVILRCVPISNHLYFYWYRQILGQKVEFLVSFYNNEISEKSEIFDDQFSVERPDGSNFTLKIRSTKLEDSAMYFCASSVDSWRGTEAFFGQGTRLTVV.

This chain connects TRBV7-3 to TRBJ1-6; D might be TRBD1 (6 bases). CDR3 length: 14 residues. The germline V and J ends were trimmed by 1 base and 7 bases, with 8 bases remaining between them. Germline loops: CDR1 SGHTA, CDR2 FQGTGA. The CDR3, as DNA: TGTGCCAGCAGCTTAAACAGGGACAATTCACCCCTCCACTTT. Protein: CASSLNRDNSPLHF.